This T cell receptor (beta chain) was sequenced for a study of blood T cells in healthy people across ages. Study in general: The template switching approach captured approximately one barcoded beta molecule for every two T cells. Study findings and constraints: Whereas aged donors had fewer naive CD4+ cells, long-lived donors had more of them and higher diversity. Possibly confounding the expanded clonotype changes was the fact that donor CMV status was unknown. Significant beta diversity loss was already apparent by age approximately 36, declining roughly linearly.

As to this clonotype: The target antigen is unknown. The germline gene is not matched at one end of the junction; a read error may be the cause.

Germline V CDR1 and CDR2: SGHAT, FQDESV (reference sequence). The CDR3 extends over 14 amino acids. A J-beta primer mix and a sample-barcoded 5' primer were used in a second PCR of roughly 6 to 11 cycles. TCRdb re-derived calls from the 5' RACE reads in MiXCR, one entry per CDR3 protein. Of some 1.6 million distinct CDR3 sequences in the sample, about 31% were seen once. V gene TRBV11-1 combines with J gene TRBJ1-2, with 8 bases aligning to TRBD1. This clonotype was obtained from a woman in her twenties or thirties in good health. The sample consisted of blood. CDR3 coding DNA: TGTACCAGCAGCCCAGGGGGCTCTACCTATGGCTACACCTTC. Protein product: CTSSPGGSTYGYTF.